Presented here are 29 T cell receptor beta chains from one specimen sequenced in a study of tumor and adjacent non-tumor tissue in lung cancer. A modified ARM-PCR protocol with three rounds of nested PCR amplified TCRbeta. TCRdb itself ran the multiplex PCR reads through MiXCR, one entry per CDR3 protein. The sample contains about 75,000 distinct CDR3 sequences, more than 60% of which appear only once. RNA was extracted from bulk tissue without any cell sorting. What was sequenced was lung tumor tissue. Receptors were obtained from a woman in her fifties or sixties with non-small cell lung cancer.

With regard to this clonotype: Mismatch with germline at one junction end may stem from a read error. The chain employs TRBV11-1 and TRBJ1-1, with 8 bases identical to TRBD1. CDR3 length equals 13 residues. Germline V lookup: CDR1 SGHAT, CDR2 FQDESV (reference sequence). CDR3 in amino acids: CASSLQGDTEAVF. In DNA form, the CDR3 reads TGCGCCAGCAGCTTACAGGGGGACACTGAAGCTGTCTTT. The variable domain in full, completed from reference TRBV11-1 and TRBJ1-1, reads EAEVAQSPRYKITEKSQAVAFWCDPISGHATLYWYRQILGQGPELLVQFQDESVVDDSQLPKDRFSAERLKGVDSTLKIQPAELGDSAMYLCASSLQGDTEAVFGQGTRLTVV.

Regarding this clonotype: Likely a read error: the CDR3 ends without its conserved phenylalanine or tryptophan. The genes are TRBV11-2 and TRBJ1-5, with no clear D. Germline V lookup: CDR1 SGHAT, CDR2 FQNNGV. CDR3 length: 15 amino acids. Here the CDR3 reads CASSFDGLNNQPQHI. The CDR3 DNA is TGTGCGAGCAGCTTTGATGGATTGAACAATCAGCCCCAGCATATT.

The V call is TRBV6-1, the J call TRBJ2-1; D remains ambiguous. The V and J ends lost 3 bases and 8 bases respectively, with 5 bases between them. CDR1 and CDR2 from the germline V gene are MNHNS and SASEGT. The CDR3 sequence is 11 residues long. The CDR3 region is CASSECDEQFF. The CDR3 DNA reads as TGTGCCAGCAGTGAGTGTGATGAGCAGTTCTTC.

This clonotype was recorded a few times. This chain uses TRBV6-4 with TRBJ2-3, with TRBD2 matching 10 bases. Germline V lookup: CDR1 MRHNA, CDR2 SNTAGT. Losses at the gene ends were 0 bases for V and 1 base for J; bases not matched to a gene: 1. This CDR3 is 16 amino acids long. As DNA, the CDR3 is TGTGCCAGCAGTGACTCCGGGACTAGCGGCACAGATACGCAGTATTTT. Its translation is CASSDSGTSGTDTQYF.

This clonotype was seen only once. This chain connects TRBV4-1 to TRBJ2-7; 7 nucleotides match TRBD1. The CDR3 consists of 15 residues. The germline V gene encodes CDR1 MGHRA and CDR2 YSYEKL. V lost 1 base, J lost 2 bases, and 5 bases stayed unmatched. The CDR3 protein is CASSQGQGDAYEQYF. CDR3 coding DNA: TGCGCCAGCAGCCAAGGACAGGGTGACGCCTACGAGCAGTACTTC.

As for this clonotype: The junction departs from germline at one end; a sequencing error may be responsible. The V and J genes are TRBV28 and TRBJ1-2, with D possibly being TRBD1 (5 bases). In germline, CDR1 is MDHEN, CDR2 SYDVKM. The CDR3 is made up of 17 amino acids. CDR3 in DNA: TGTGCCAGCAATTTATTGCCGCGGGGTGGGGGGTCCACTGGCTACACCTTC. This encodes CASNLLPRGGGSTGYTF.

This clonotype came up many times. This chain connects TRBV20-1 to TRBJ2-2; D tentatively reads TRBD1 or TRBD2 (5 bases each). CDR1 DFQATT and CDR2 SNEGSKA come from the germline V gene (reference sequence). The ends were cut back, 1 base at V and 6 bases at J, with 12 bases in the middle. The CDR3 spans 14 residues. The chain's CDR3 is CSARGGSEAGELFF. CDR3 nucleotide sequence: TGCAGTGCTAGAGGGGGGAGCGAGGCCGGGGAGCTGTTTTTT.

In the case of this clonotype: The junction differs from germline at one of its ends, possibly a read error. This rearrangement joins TRBV4-1 to TRBJ1-2; a possible D gene is TRBD1 (6 bases). The germline V gene has CDR1 MGHRA and CDR2 YSYEKL. The CDR3 runs 14 residues. The CDR3 protein is CSSSSKYGGLGYIF. The CDR3 DNA reads TGCTCCAGCAGCTCAAAATATGGGGGGCTTGGCTACATATTC.

This CDR3 is CATGQGLASYEQYF. DNA for the CDR3: TGTGCCACAGGCCAGGGACTAGCATCCTACGAGCAGTACTTC. The chain recombines TRBV10-3 with TRBJ2-7, with TRBD2 matching over 9 bases. The trim removed 10 bases at V and 1 base at J, leaving 8 bases unmatched. This CDR3 is built from 14 residues. Germline V CDR1 and CDR2: ENHRY, SYGVKD.

This clonotype counts as medium-sized (0.01 to 0.1%). The chain couples TRBV12-3 or TRBV12-4 to TRBJ1-1; the D gene is possibly TRBD1 (5 bases). This CDR3 region has 16 residues. Trimming stripped 3 bases from V and 3 bases from J, with 17 bases between. The CDR3 coding sequence is TGTGCCAGCAGTTTGGGGGGACGGGAAGGGGACACTGAAGCTTTCTTT. The encoded protein is CASSLGGREGDTEAFF.

On this clonotype: The junction departs from the called germline gene at one end, perhaps through a read error. The V and J genes are TRBV6-5 and TRBJ2-5, with D tentatively TRBD2 (6 bases). Germline-derived CDR1 and CDR2 are MNHEY and SVGAGI. The CDR3 is made up of 15 amino acids. The CDR3 loop is CTSSYPRGGQETQYF. CDR3 nucleotides: TGTACCAGCAGTTACCCGAGAGGAGGGCAAGAGACCCAGTACTTC.

Details on this clonotype: A clone one base away is much larger, so this may be a read error. The chain carries TRBV30 and TRBJ1-3, with D hard to call. The CDR3 has 15 residues. The V gene's germline CDR1 is GTSNPN and CDR2 SVGIG (reference sequence). CDR3 nucleotide sequence: TGTGTCTGGAGTGTACCCAGATTAGGTGGAAACACCATATATTTT. It yields the protein CVWSVPRLGGNTIYF. The full variable domain, rest sourced from reference TRBV30 and TRBJ1-3, is SQTIHQWPATLVQPVGSPLSLECTVEGTSNPNLYWYRQAAGRGLQLLFYSVGIGQISSEVPQNLSASRPQDRQFILSSKKLLLSDSGFYLCVWSVPRLGGNTIYFGEGSWLTVV.

This clonotype was recorded at least ten times. This sequence joins TRBV5-6 and TRBJ2-5; D gene ambiguous. From germline, CDR1 is SGHDT and CDR2 YYEEEE. CDR3 size: 11 residues. Between the trimmed V and J ends, which lost 4 bases and 4 bases, there was a span of 5 bases. The CDR3 region has the DNA TGTGCCAGCAGCCTTTCAGAGACCCAGTACTTC. Translated: CASSLSETQYF.

The V gene is TRBV20-1, the J gene TRBJ1-4, with a tentative D call TRBD1 (6 bases). Germline lookup yields CDR1 DFQATT and CDR2 SNEGSKA (reference sequence). This CDR3 is 11 amino acids long. The CDR3 bases are TGCAGAGTGGGGGCGGGGGAAAAACTGTTTTTT. It yields the protein CRVGAGEKLFF.

This clonotype has a single count. This sequence may be a read error, since a much larger clone differs from it by one base. The chain combines TRBV7-9 with TRBJ1-2; the D gene is possibly TRBD1 (6 bases). Looked up from germline, CDR1 is SEHNR and CDR2 is FQNEAQ (reference sequence). This CDR3 contains 13 residues. CDR3 DNA sequence: TGTGCCAGCAGCTTAGATCCAGGGGTCGGCTACAACTTC. Its translation: CASSLDPGVGYNF.

This clonotype came up once. A read error may be the cause here, since a much bigger clone is one base away. The gene calls are TRBV19 and TRBJ2-5; tentative D call: TRBD1 (5 bases). Per the germline V gene, CDR1 is LNHDA and CDR2 is SQIVND (reference sequence). This CDR3 comprises 13 residues. This chain's CDR3 is CVSTADPGETQYF. Here the CDR3 DNA reads TGTGTCAGTACTGCGGACCCAGGGGAGACCCAGTACTTC.

The gene calls are TRBV20-1 and TRBJ2-5, with TRBD2 matching 11 bases. Germline V gives CDR1 DFQATT, CDR2 SNEGSKA (reference sequence). Trimming cost V 7 bases and J 7 bases; bases outside gene matches: 11. The CDR3 loop spans 14 amino acids. The CDR3 DNA reads TGCAGTGATAAAACTAGCGGGAGTTTTGGGACCCAGTACTTC. This gives the protein CSDKTSGSFGTQYF.

The chain employs TRBV29-1 and TRBJ2-7, with D possibly being TRBD2 (6 bases). Trimming cost V 8 bases and J 3 bases, with 11 bases left between them. CDR1 is SQVTM and CDR2 is ANQGSEA in the germline V gene. CDR3 size: 11 residues. Written as DNA, the CDR3 is TGCAGCTCCCTTAGCGGCTACGAGCAGTACTTC. Amino acids: CSSLSGYEQYF.

This clonotype was counted a single time. One end of the junction does not line up with germline, which may come from a read error. The chain employs TRBV6-1 and TRBJ1-5; D remains ambiguous. Germline-derived CDR1 and CDR2 are MNHNS and SASEGT. There are 13 residues in the CDR3. CDR3 sequence (DNA): TGTGCCGGCAGTGACACTGCCAATCAGCCCAAGCATTTC. Protein: CAGSDTANQPKHF.

Of note for this clonotype: A read error may account for a junction end that differs from germline. The genes are TRBV11-1 and TRBJ2-7; TRBD2 might be the D (6 bases). This CDR3 has 16 residues. Germline V CDR1 and CDR2: SGHAT, FQDESV (reference sequence). The CDR3 DNA is TGTACCAGCGGCGACCCCAGGACTAATGAACTCGGGGAGCAGTACTTC. This codes for CTSGDPRTNELGEQYF.

This rearrangement joins TRBV6-5 to TRBJ2-7; 10 bases fit TRBD1. CDR1 and CDR2 from the germline V gene are MNHEY and SVGAGI. The CDR3 length is 16 residues. J lost 2 bases, V lost 7 bases, and 11 bases had no gene match. The CDR3 here is CASTQSPGTGAYEQYF. DNA of the CDR3: TGTGCCAGCACCCAAAGCCCCGGGACAGGGGCCTACGAGCAGTACTTC.

Regarding this clonotype: No conserved phenylalanine or tryptophan is present at the end of the CDR3, so a read error is the likely explanation. The DNA is left out, because the CDR3 cannot be placed on it with certainty; the CDR3 is given as TCRdb lists it. V usage is TRBV11-3 and J usage is TRBJ2-7; no check of the table's D call, TRBD2, against the DNA was made. The CDR3 has 13 residues if both end residues are counted. Germline V gives CDR1 SGHNT, CDR2 YENEEA. Here the CDR3 reads CANSLRRGYEHYL.

Regarding this clonotype: A read error may explain this, as a much larger clone is one base away. The chain combines TRBV28 with TRBJ2-7; D is unresolved. V lost 6 bases and J lost 3, with 12 bases in between. CDR1 and CDR2 (germline): MDHEN, SYDVKM. The CDR3 is 13 residues long. As DNA, the CDR3 is TGTGCCAGCAGCACACTTGAACTCTACGAGCAGTACTTC. Protein sequence: CASSTLELYEQYF.

The rearrangement links TRBV4-2 to TRBJ2-6; the D gene is possibly TRBD1 (5 bases). Trimming removed 0 bases at V and 18 bases at J, with 24 bases between. The V gene's germline CDR1 is LGHNA and CDR2 YNFKEQ. CDR3 length equals 16 residues. The CDR3, as DNA: TGTGCCAGCAGCCAAGATACAAACTCTGGGGCCAACGCCCAGACTTTC. As protein: CASSQDTNSGANAQTF.

Notes on this clonotype: A read error may account for a junction end that differs from germline. The genes are TRBV6-6 and TRBJ1-4, with D unresolved. Germline V gives CDR1 MNHNY, CDR2 SVGAGI (reference sequence). The CDR3 covers 14 residues. The DNA of the CDR3 is TGTGCCAGCAGTTTGACCTTAACTAATGGAAAACTATCTTTT. Protein product: CASSLTLTNGKLSF.

Points on this clonotype: A read error may account for a junction end that differs from germline. This sequence joins TRBV5-4 and TRBJ1-2; no clear D. Germline V CDR1 and CDR2: SGHNT, YYREEE (reference sequence). CDR3 size: 14 residues. CDR3 amino acids: CASSSMTGYYGYTF. CDR3 nucleotides: TGTGCCAGCAGCTCTATGACGGGGTACTACGGCTACACCTTC.

The chain couples TRBV6-5 to TRBJ2-1; no clear D. Germline V gives CDR1 MNHEY, CDR2 SVGAGI. V was trimmed by 9 bases and J by 10 bases, leaving 22 bases between them. The CDR3 consists of 14 residues. The CDR3 nucleotides read TGTGCCAGGAGTACGTACTTAGACCGGGCCGAGCAGTTCTTC. This sequence encodes CARSTYLDRAEQFF.

This clonotype was observed once. One end of the junction is discordant with germline, which a read error may explain. The chain combines TRBV5-1 with TRBJ1-5, with TRBD1 matching over 7 bases. Germline CDR1 reads SGHRS; CDR2 reads YFSETQ. The CDR3 sequence is 15 residues long. The CDR3 protein is CASSLDGQDVQPQHF. The CDR3 DNA reads as TGCGCCAGTAGCTTGGATGGACAGGATGTGCAGCCCCAGCATTTT. Supplemented by reference TRBV5-1 and TRBJ1-5, the full variable domain reads KAGVTQTPRYLIKTRGQQVTLSCSPISGHRSVSWYQQTPGQGLQFLFEYFSETQRNKGNFPGRFSGRQFSNSRSEMNVSTLELGDSALYLCASSLDGQDVQPQHFGDGTRLSIL.

On this clonotype: It is likely a read error, because the conserved phenylalanine at the end of the CDR3 is missing. The chain has TRBV29-1 and TRBJ1-1; D not resolved. CDR3 length: 14 amino acids. The V and J ends lost 7 bases and 0 bases respectively, with 15 bases between them. CDR1 is SQVTM and CDR2 is ANQGSEA in the germline V gene. The CDR3 loop reads CSGASRPLNTEAFL. CDR3 nucleotides: TGCAGCGGGGCGTCAAGGCCGCTGAACACTGAAGCTTTCTTA.